Shown below are 10 T cell receptor beta chains from a single sample sequenced in a study of blood T cell repertoires in COVID-19 (dated by TCRdb to about 2020). Library construction relied on the immunoSEQ multiplex PCR assay. Entries here come from immuneACCESS through TCRdb and include only in-frame sequences with V and J called. Some clones fail to appear in such tables; in the studies checked, an unresolved V gene covers under half of the shortfall, and the cause of the remainder is unknown. The sample includes 57,000 or so clones, with around four fifths observed a single time. Roughly 5.7% of the sample goes to the ten largest clones. The sample consisted of peripheral blood. These receptors all stem from a man between 65 and 79 years old with acute or convalescent COVID-19.

The chain has TRBV5-6 and TRBJ2-4; TRBD1 aligns across 7 bases. Trimming removed 1 base from V and 8 bases from J; junction bases left unmatched: 6. This CDR3 is built from 14 residues. CDR1 SGHDT and CDR2 YYEEEE come from the germline V gene. The CDR3 protein is CASSLLEQGHIQYF. The CDR3 nucleotides are TGTGCCAGCAGCTTGTTGGAACAGGGGCACATTCAGTACTTC. Together with reference TRBV5-6 and TRBJ2-4, the CDR3 gives the full variable domain: DAGVTQSPTHLIKTRGQQVTLRCSPKSGHDTVSWYQQALGQGPQFIFQYYEEEERQRGNFPDRFSGHQFPNYSSELNVNALLLGDSALYLCASSLLEQGHIQYFGAGTRLSVL.

The chain carries TRBV18 and TRBJ2-7; 7 bases are a match to TRBD2. There are 13 residues in the CDR3. CDR1 and CDR2 (germline): KGHSH, LQKENI. With 1 base clipped from V and 6 bases from J, the junction kept 3 bases outside the gene matches. The CDR3 DNA sequence: TGTGCCAGCTCACCACTGGGGGGGAGCGAGCAGTACTTC. This translates into CASSPLGGSEQYF.

The rearrangement links TRBV11-2 to TRBJ2-7; 10 bases fit TRBD2. The CDR3 is 15 residues long. Unmatched junction bases numbered 4, after V lost 3 bases and J lost 2 bases. CDR1 SGHAT and CDR2 FQNNGV come from the germline V gene. CDR3 sequence (DNA): TGTGCCAGCAGCTTCCAGCGGGGGGGTCCCTACGAGCAGTACTTC. Residues: CASSFQRGGPYEQYF.

This chain links TRBV5-5 with TRBJ1-2; a weak D match, TRBD1 (5 bases). The CDR3 is 15 residues long. Germline V lookup: CDR1 SGHKS, CDR2 YYEKEE (reference sequence). Trimming removed 1 base from V and 4 bases from J, with 14 bases in between. CDR3 in amino acids: CASSLSAGKGYGYTF. CDR3 sequence (DNA): TGTGCCAGCAGCTTGTCGGCAGGGAAGGGCTATGGCTACACCTTC.

This chain connects TRBV10-3 to TRBJ1-4, with D possibly TRBD1 on 5 matching bases. This CDR3 has 15 residues. CDR1 ENHRY and CDR2 SYGVKD come from the germline V gene. V lost 7 bases, J lost 7 bases, and 19 bases lay in between. The chain's CDR3 is CAIKDPGGEVEKLFF. The CDR3 DNA is TGTGCCATCAAGGACCCAGGAGGGGAGGTTGAAAAACTGTTTTTT.

This clone was seen a few times. This rearrangement joins TRBV4-1 to TRBJ1-6; TRBD1 aligns across 9 bases. Germline CDR1 MGHRA, CDR2 YSYEKL. V dropped 2 bases and J dropped 12; count of bases not matched to a gene: 8. This CDR3 has 15 amino acids. CDR3 coding DNA: TGCGCCAGCAGCCAAAACACAGGGGGCCAGGTACCCCTCCACTTT. This sequence encodes CASSQNTGGQVPLHF.

This sequence joins TRBV5-4 and TRBJ1-6, with D tentatively TRBD1 (5 bases). V lost 0 bases to trimming and J lost 12 bases, with 13 bases between them. This CDR3 has 14 amino acids. Germline CDR1 is SGHNT and CDR2 is YYREEE (reference sequence). The CDR3 DNA is TGTGCCAGCAGCTTGGCCGATAGGGGCCTACCCCTCCACTTT. As protein: CASSLADRGLPLHF.

This clone was detected a few times. The CDR3 is CASSYDKTYEQYF. The DNA for the CDR3 is TGTGCCAGCAGTTATGACAAAACTTACGAGCAGTACTTC. The V and J genes are TRBV3-1 (or the pseudogene TRBV3-2) and TRBJ2-7; D is unresolved. This CDR3 region has 13 residues. Germline V lookup: CDR1 LGHDT, CDR2 YNNKEL (reference sequence). V was shortened by 6 bases and J by 4 bases, with 13 bases between the two germline ends.

The V gene is TRBV3-1 (or the pseudogene TRBV3-2), the J gene TRBJ1-2, with 7 bases that match TRBD1. J gave up 0 bases and V 2 bases, and 6 bases lay outside the gene matches. CDR3 length: 16 residues. The germline CDR1 and CDR2 sequences are LGHDT and YNNKEL (reference sequence). The CDR3, as DNA: TGTGCCAGCAGCCAATGGGACAGAACCGCTAACTATGGCTACACCTTC. Its protein is CASSQWDRTANYGYTF.

This rearrangement joins TRBV15 to TRBJ1-5; 8 bases map to TRBD1. The CDR3 sequence is 15 residues long. Unmatched junction bases numbered 5, after V lost 1 base and J lost 6 bases. Germline-derived CDR1 and CDR2 are LNHNV and YYDKDF (reference sequence). The CDR3 sequence is CATSRGQGASQPQHF. The CDR3 DNA sequence: TGTGCCACCAGCAGAGGCCAGGGGGCATCTCAGCCCCAGCATTTT. The variable domain in full, completed from reference TRBV15 and TRBJ1-5, reads DAMVIQNPRYQVTQFGKPVTLSCSQTLNHNVMYWYQQKSSQAPKLLFHYYDKDFNNEADTPDNFQSRRPNTSFCFLDIRSPGLGDTAMYLCATSRGQGASQPQHFGDGTRLSIL.